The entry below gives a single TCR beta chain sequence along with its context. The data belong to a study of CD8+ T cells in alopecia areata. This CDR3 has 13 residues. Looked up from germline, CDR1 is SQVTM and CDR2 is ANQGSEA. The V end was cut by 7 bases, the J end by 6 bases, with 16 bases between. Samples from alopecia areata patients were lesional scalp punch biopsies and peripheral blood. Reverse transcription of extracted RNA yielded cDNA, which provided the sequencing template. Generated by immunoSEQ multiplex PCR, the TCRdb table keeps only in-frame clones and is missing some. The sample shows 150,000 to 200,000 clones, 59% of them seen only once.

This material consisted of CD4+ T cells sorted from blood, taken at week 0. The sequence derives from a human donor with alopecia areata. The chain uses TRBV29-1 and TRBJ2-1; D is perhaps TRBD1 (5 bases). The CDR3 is CSARWGRVNEQFF. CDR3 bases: TGCAGCGCCAGATGGGGCAGGGTCAATGAGCAGTTCTTC.